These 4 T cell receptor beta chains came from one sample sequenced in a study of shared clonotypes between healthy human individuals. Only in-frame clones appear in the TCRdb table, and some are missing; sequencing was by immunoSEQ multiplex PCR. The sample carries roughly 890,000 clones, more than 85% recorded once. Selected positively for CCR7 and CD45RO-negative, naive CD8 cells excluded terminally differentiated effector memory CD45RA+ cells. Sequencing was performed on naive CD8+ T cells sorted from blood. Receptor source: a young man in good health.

The CDR3 protein is CSVEGTYSGAQYF. The CDR3 coding sequence is TGCAGCGTTGAAGGGACCTACTCCGGAGCGCAGTATTTT. The chain has TRBV29-1 and TRBJ2-3; D remains ambiguous. The CDR3 is 13 residues long. Germline V gene lookup returns CDR1 SQVTM and CDR2 ANQGSEA. The V gene lost 1 base and the J gene lost 10 bases, with 15 bases spanning the gap.

CDR3 sequence reads: CASRGVTSGVQETQYF. Written as DNA, the CDR3 is TGTGCCAGCAGGGGTGTGACTAGCGGAGTACAAGAGACCCAGTACTTC. V and J are TRBV13 and TRBJ2-5; 9 bases are a match to TRBD2. Germline CDR1 PRHDT, CDR2 FYEKMQ (reference sequence). The CDR3 covers 16 residues. With 6 bases clipped from V and 2 bases from J, the junction kept 10 bases outside the gene matches.

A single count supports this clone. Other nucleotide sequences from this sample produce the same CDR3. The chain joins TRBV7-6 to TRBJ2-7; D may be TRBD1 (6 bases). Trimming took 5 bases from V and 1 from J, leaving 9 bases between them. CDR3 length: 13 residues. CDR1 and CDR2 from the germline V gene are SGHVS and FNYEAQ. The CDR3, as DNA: TGTGCCAGCAGCCCAGGACAGTCCTACGAGCAGTACTTC. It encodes CASSPGQSYEQYF. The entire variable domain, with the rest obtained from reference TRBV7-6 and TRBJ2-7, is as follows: GAGVSQSPRYKVTKRGQDVALRCDPISGHVSLYWYRQALGQGPEFLTYFNYEAQQDKSGLPNDRFSAERPEGSISTLTIQRTEQRDSAMYRCASSPGQSYEQYFGPGTRLTVT.

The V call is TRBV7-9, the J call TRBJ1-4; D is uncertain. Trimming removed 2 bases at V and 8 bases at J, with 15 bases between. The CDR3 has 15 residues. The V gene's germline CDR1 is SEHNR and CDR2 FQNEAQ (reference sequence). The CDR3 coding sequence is TGTGCCAGCAGCTTATTTCAGTCGGTCAACGAAAAACTGTTTTTT. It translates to CASSLFQSVNEKLFF.